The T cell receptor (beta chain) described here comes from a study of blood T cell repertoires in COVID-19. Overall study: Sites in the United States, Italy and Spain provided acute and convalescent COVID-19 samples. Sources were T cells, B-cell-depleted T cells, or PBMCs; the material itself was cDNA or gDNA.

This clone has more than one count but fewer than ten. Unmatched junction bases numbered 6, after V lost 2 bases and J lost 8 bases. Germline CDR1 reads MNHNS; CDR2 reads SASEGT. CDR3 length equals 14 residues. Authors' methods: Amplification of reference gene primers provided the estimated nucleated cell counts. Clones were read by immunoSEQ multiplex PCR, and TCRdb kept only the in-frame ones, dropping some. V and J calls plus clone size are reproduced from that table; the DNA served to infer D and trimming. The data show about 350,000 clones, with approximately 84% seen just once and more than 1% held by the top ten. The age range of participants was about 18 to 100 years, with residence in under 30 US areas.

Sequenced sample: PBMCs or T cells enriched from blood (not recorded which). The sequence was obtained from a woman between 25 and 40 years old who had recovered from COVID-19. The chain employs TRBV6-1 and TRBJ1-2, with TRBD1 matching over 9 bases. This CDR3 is CASSERGDRDGYTF. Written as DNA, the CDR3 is TGTGCCAGCAGTGAAAGGGGGGACAGGGACGGCTACACCTTC.